The rows below give T cell receptor beta chains drawn from one sample of a study of T-cell reconstitution after alpha-beta-depleted transplantation in children. MiXCR, applied by TCRdb to the PCR reads, yields one record per CDR3 protein. The table lists around 680,000 distinct CDR3 sequences, around 16% of them singletons. Sequenced here: PBMCs from the stem cell graft donor, sampled from the stem cell graft. The receptor source for this set is a human donor who donated a stem cell graft to a child with acute myeloid leukemia. CDR3s include the opening cysteine and the closing phenylalanine or tryptophan. A D gene is named only where the DNA matches it firmly. Size is stated for part of the rows, as once, few or many counts, or as a class when the clone is expanded.

V gene	clone size	J gene	D gene	CDR3 DNA	CDR3 protein
TRBV7-2	many	TRBJ1-2	.	TGTGCCAGCAGCTTAGCGGCAGGAGCCAACTACTATGGCTACACCTTC	CASSLAAGANYYGYTF
TRBV20-1	many	TRBJ2-1	.	TGCAGTGCTTTAAACAATGAGCAGTTCTTC	CSALNNEQFF
TRBV29-1	many	TRBJ1-1	.	TGCAGCGTTTGGGGGGCCGCTGAAGCTTTCTTT	CSVWGAAEAFF
TRBV6-5	many	TRBJ1-5	.	TGTGCCAGCAGTTACGGCCGGAATCAGCCCCAGCATTTT	CASSYGRNQPQHF
TRBV4-3	many	TRBJ2-1	.	TGCGCCAGCAGCCAACGACTAGAGCCCGACAATGAGCAGTTCTTC	CASSQRLEPDNEQFF
TRBV27	few	TRBJ1-4	.	TGTGCCAGCAGACCGGGGGGGTTCTCTAATGAAAAACTGTTTTTT	CASRPGGFSNEKLFF
TRBV7-3	.	TRBJ2-3	TRBD1	TGTGCCAGCAGCCCGACAGGGGGAGAAGATACGCAGTATTTT	CASSPTGGEDTQYF
TRBV7-2	many	TRBJ1-6	.	TGTGCCAGCAGCCAAGGCCCGCAAAGCTCCTATAATTCACCCCTCCACTTT	CASSQGPQSSYNSPLHF
TRBV5-1	many	TRBJ2-3	.	TGTGCCAGCAGTTCCGCCACAGATACGCAGTATTTT	CASSSATDTQYF
TRBV6-1	once	TRBJ1-4	.	TGTGCCAGCAGTAGGACAGAGGGAGAAAAACTGTTTTTT	CASSRTEGEKLFF
TRBV7-2	many	TRBJ1-2	.	TGTGCCAGCAGCTTAGGGCAGGATCGTTGGGACTATGGCTACACCTTC	CASSLGQDRWDYGYTF
TRBV20-1	many	TRBJ1-1	.	TGCAGTGCTAGAGCAGGGAGGGACACTGAAGCTTTCTTT	CSARAGRDTEAFF
TRBV18	few	TRBJ1-5	TRBD1	TGTGCCAGCTCACCGGGACAGGGCGACCCTAATCAGCCCCAGCATTTT	CASSPGQGDPNQPQHF
TRBV9	few	TRBJ2-7	TRBD1	TGTGCCAGCAGCGACGGGACAGGGCATCCCTACGAGCAGTACTTC	CASSDGTGHPYEQYF
TRBV18	few	TRBJ2-3	TRBD2	TGTGCCAGCTCACCGCCGACTAGCGCGGGTACGCAGTATTTT	CASSPPTSAGTQYF
TRBV20-1	many	TRBJ1-6	.	TGCAGTGCCCCTGCGGCAGGGAGCTCCTATAATTCACCCCTCCACTTT	CSAPAAGSSYNSPLHF
TRBV7-9	few	TRBJ2-1	.	TGTGCCAGCAGCTTAGTCAGGGTAGATGAGCAGTTCTTC	CASSLVRVDEQFF
TRBV27	.	TRBJ1-5	.	TGTGCCAGCAGTTCCCAACGGCCGGGGGCGTGGTTCAATCAGCCCCAGCATTTT	CASSSQRPGAWFNQPQHF
TRBV20-1	many	TRBJ1-1	.	TGCAGTGCTAGAGATGAGCAGGGTCTGACTGAAGCTTTCTTT	CSARDEQGLTEAFF
TRBV9	few	TRBJ2-7	TRBD1	TGTGCCAGCAGCAGGGGACAGGTAGGCGAGCAGTACTTC	CASSRGQVGEQYF
TRBV20-1	many	TRBJ2-5	TRBD2	TGCAGTGCTCCTCGGAGCGGGGTCCACCAAGAGACCCAGTACTTC	CSAPRSGVHQETQYF
TRBV10-3	.	TRBJ1-4	.	TGTGCCATCAGTGCCATGGGACCTCTTGAAAAACTGTTTTTT	CAISAMGPLEKLFF
TRBV28	once	TRBJ2-5	.	TGTGCCAGCACTCTCGGGGTGAGGGAGACCCAGTACTTC	CASTLGVRETQYF
TRBV12-3/TRBV12-4	many	TRBJ2-1	TRBD1	TGTGCCAGCAGTTTAGGGGACAGGGCTAATCTCCAGTTCTTC	CASSLGDRANLQFF
TRBV4-1	.	TRBJ1-5	.	TGCGCCAGCAGCCCGCCCGGGACTTCACGTCAGCCCCAGCATTTT	CASSPPGTSRQPQHF
TRBV29-1	many	TRBJ1-1	.	TGCAGAGCGGAGAGGGGCACTGAAGCTTTCTTT	CRAERGTEAFF
TRBV5-1	.	TRBJ1-1	.	TGCGCCAGCAGCTTGTTTGGCTCAGGGACAATGAACACTGAAGCTTTCTTT	CASSLFGSGTMNTEAFF
TRBV20-1	many	TRBJ2-3	.	TGCAGTGCTAGTTTAAGGGGTGAAGTATCTATTCAAACAGATACGCAGTATTTT	CSASLRGEVSIQTDTQYF
TRBV7-8	few	TRBJ2-7	TRBD2	TGTGCCAGCAGCTTATATGTAGTAGGTCTAGCGGGGATCGAGCAGTACTTC	CASSLYVVGLAGIEQYF
TRBV7-2	few	TRBJ1-4	.	TGTGCCAGCAGAGAGAGAGGGAATGAAAAACTGTTTTTT	CASRERGNEKLFF
TRBV11-3	.	TRBJ2-5	TRBD2	TGTGCCAGCAGCCCGGCCGGGGGGGGAGAGACCCAGTACTTC	CASSPAGGGETQYF
TRBV12-3/TRBV12-4	many	TRBJ2-3	TRBD1	TGTGCCAGCAGTGCCAGGGGGCGTAGCACAGATACGCAGTATTTT	CASSARGRSTDTQYF
TRBV6-5	.	TRBJ2-3	TRBD2	TGTGCCAGCAGCTTACTAGCGGGGGGCTTCCGCGGCACAGATACGCAGTATTTT	CASSLLAGGFRGTDTQYF
TRBV12-3/TRBV12-4	.	TRBJ1-5	TRBD1	TGTGCCAGCAGTCTGTGGGGGACAGTTAATCAGCCCCAGCATTTT	CASSLWGTVNQPQHF
TRBV5-1	.	TRBJ1-4	TRBD1	TGCGCCAGCAGCTTTTACAGGGGAAATGAAAAACTGTTTTTT	CASSFYRGNEKLFF
TRBV25-1	.	TRBJ2-3	TRBD1	TGTGCCAGCAGTGGCTTAAGACAGGGGAGAGATACGCAGTATTTT	CASSGLRQGRDTQYF
TRBV12-3/TRBV12-4	many	TRBJ1-2	.	TGTGCCAGCAGTTTAATCGGTCATGGCTACACCTTC	CASSLIGHGYTF
TRBV29-1	many	TRBJ2-1	TRBD2	TGCAGCGGGACTAGCGGGGGAAGCTCCTACAATGAGCAGTTCTTC	CSGTSGGSSYNEQFF
TRBV6-5	many	TRBJ1-6	TRBD1	TGTGCCAGCAGTTATTCGGACAGGAACAGAAATTCACCCCTCCACTTT	CASSYSDRNRNSPLHF
TRBV10-3	many	TRBJ2-7	TRBD1	TGTGCCATCAGTGACCCGGACAGGGGCAACGAGCAGTACTTC	CAISDPDRGNEQYF
TRBV20-1	.	TRBJ2-1	.	TGCAGTGCCCCGGAGCCAAGGTACAATGAGCAGTTCTTC	CSAPEPRYNEQFF
TRBV10-3	.	TRBJ1-2	TRBD1	TGTGCCATCAGTGGCCGGGGGACAGGGGAGAAAGGCTACACCTTC	CAISGRGTGEKGYTF
TRBV20-1	many	TRBJ2-1	.	TGCAGTGCTAGAGATGCAAGCGGGTCTTACAATGAGCAGTTCTTC	CSARDASGSYNEQFF
TRBV4-2	.	TRBJ2-5	.	TGTGCCAGCAGCCAAGAACTCTACCGGTTTGAGACCCAGTACTTC	CASSQELYRFETQYF
TRBV7-2	many	TRBJ2-3	.	TGTGCCAGCAGCTTAGCGCGAGTTAATACGCAGTATTTT	CASSLARVNTQYF
TRBV15	.	TRBJ2-1	.	TGTGCCACCAGAGACCCCGGGGTAGCGGTCAAGGAGTTCTTC	CATRDPGVAVKEFF
TRBV24-1	.	TRBJ2-3	TRBD2	TGTGCCACCAGTGATTTCCGGACTAGCGGGCACCACGCCAGCACAGATACGCAGTATTTT	CATSDFRTSGHHASTDTQYF
TRBV20-1	many	TRBJ2-7	TRBD1	TGCAGTGCGGAAGGTGACAGGGAGCATTACCTAACCTACGAGCAGTACTTC	CSAEGDREHYLTYEQYF